This T cell receptor beta chain emerged from a study of control samples from healthy donors and cancer patients. The CDR3 extends over 14 amino acids. V dropped 2 bases and J dropped 3 bases, with 8 bases sitting between them. Looked up from germline, CDR1 is MNHNS and CDR2 is SASEGT. The protocol was immunoSEQ multiplex PCR, while the TCRdb copy is restricted to in-frame clones and leaves out a portion. The sample table includes about 200,000 clones. The sequencing sample was made of blood. The rearrangement links TRBV6-1 to TRBJ2-1, with D unclear. The clonotype was recovered from a woman aged 25 to 39 in good health. The CDR3 reads CASSENQVYNEQFF. DNA for the CDR3: TGTGCCAGCAGTGAAAACCAGGTCTACAATGAGCAGTTCTTC.